This TCR beta chain appears in the sequencing data of a study of blood T cells in healthy people across ages. Using a J-beta primer mix together with a sample-barcoded 5' primer, a second PCR was run for roughly 6 to 11 cycles. Tags on each cDNA molecule came from a template-switch adaptor with 12 random nucleotides. There were at least 2.5 million CDR3-containing paired-end reads obtained from each sample. TCRdb reanalysed the 5' RACE reads using MiXCR and keeps one entry per CDR3 protein. There are about 730,000 distinct CDR3 sequences in the sample; approximately 43% occur only once, and about 20% lies in the top ten. Germline V gene data show CDR1 as SGHTA and CDR2 as FQGTGA. J was trimmed by 5 bases and V by 4 bases; bases with no gene match: 5. The CDR3 has 14 amino acids.

The chain links TRBV7-3 to TRBJ2-7, with TRBD1 matching over 10 bases. Sequenced: blood. This receptor was taken from a woman aged 55-75 years in good health. The CDR3: CASSSHGQGDEQYF. CDR3 DNA: TGTGCCAGCAGCTCGCACGGACAGGGGGACGAGCAGTACTTC. The full variable domain, its missing parts supplied by reference TRBV7-3 and TRBJ2-7, is GAGVSQTPSNKVTEKGKYVELRCDPISGHTALYWYRQSLGQGPEFLIYFQGTGAADDSGLPNDRFFAVRPEGSVSTLKIQRTERGDSAVYLCASSSHGQGDEQYFGPGTRLTVT.